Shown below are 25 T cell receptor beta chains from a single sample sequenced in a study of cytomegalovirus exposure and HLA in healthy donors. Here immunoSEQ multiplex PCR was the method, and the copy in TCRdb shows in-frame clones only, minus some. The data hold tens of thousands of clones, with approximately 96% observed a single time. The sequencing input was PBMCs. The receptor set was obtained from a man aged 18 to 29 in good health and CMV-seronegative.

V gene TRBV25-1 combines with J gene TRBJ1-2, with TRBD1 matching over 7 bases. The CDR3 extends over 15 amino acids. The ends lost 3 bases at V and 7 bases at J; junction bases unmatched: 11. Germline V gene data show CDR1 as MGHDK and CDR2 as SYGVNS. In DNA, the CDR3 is TGTGCCAGCAGTGATCTTTCAGGGACAGTGAGTGGCTACACCTTC. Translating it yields CASSDLSGTVSGYTF.

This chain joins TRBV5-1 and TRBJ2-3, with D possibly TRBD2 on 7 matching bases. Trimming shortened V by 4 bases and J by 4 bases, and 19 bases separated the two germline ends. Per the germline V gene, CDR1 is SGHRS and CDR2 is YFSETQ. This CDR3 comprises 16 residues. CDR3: CASSPGGGGYADTQYF. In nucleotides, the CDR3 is TGCGCCAGCAGCCCGGGAGGAGGGGGGTACGCAGATACGCAGTATTTT.

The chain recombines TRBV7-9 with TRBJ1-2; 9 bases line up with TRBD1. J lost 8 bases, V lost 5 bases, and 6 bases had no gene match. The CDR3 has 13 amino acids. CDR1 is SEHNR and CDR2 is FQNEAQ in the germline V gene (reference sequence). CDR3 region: CASSGRDRAGYTF. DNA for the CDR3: TGTGCCAGCAGCGGCCGGGACAGGGCCGGCTACACCTTC.

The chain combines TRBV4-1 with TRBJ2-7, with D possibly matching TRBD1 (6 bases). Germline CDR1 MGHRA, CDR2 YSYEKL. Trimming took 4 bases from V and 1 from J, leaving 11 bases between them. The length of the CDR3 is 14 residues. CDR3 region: CASSRPGESYEQYV. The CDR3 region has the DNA TGCGCCAGCAGCCGGCCAGGGGAGTCCTACGAGCAGTACGTC.

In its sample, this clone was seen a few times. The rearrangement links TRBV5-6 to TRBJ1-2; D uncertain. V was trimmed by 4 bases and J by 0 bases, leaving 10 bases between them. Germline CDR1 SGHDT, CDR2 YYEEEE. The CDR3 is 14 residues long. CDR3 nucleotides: TGTGCCAGCAGCCCCGTTAGTGCTAACTATGGCTACACCTTC. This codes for CASSPVSANYGYTF.

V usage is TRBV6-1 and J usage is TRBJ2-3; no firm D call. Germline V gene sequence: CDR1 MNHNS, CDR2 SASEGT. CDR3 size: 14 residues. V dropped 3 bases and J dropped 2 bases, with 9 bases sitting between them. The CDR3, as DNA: TGTGCCAGCAGTGAGAGCCCTATCACAGATACGCAGTATTTT. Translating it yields CASSESPITDTQYF.

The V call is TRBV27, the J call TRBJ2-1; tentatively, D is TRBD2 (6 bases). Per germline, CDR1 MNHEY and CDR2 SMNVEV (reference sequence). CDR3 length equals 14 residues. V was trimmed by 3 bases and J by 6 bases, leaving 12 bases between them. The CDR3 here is CASSFRESANEQFF. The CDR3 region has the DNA TGTGCCAGCAGTTTTCGGGAGTCCGCCAATGAGCAGTTCTTC.

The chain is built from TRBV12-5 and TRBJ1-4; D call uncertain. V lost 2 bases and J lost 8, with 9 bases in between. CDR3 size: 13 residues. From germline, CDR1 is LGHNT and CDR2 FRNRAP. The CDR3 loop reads CASGLSGWEKLFF. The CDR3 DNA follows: TGTGCTAGTGGTTTGTCGGGATGGGAAAAACTGTTTTTT.

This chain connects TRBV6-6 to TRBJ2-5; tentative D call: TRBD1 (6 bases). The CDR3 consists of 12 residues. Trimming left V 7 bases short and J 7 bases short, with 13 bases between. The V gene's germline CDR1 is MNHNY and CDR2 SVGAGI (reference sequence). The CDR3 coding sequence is TGTGCCAGCAACCAGGGGCCGGGGACCCAGTACTTC. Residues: CASNQGPGTQYF.

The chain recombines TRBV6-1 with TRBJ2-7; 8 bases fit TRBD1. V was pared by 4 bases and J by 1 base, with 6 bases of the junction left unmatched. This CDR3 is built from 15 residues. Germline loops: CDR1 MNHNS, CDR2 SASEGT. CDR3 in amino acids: CASSATDRESYEQYV. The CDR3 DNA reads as TGTGCCAGCAGTGCTACGGACAGGGAGTCCTACGAGCAGTACGTC.

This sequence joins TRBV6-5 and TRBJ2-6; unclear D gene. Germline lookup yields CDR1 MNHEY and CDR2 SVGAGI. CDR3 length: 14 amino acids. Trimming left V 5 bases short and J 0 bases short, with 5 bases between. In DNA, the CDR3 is TGTGCCAGCAGTACCAGCTCTGGGGCCAACGTCCTGACTTTC. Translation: CASSTSSGANVLTF.

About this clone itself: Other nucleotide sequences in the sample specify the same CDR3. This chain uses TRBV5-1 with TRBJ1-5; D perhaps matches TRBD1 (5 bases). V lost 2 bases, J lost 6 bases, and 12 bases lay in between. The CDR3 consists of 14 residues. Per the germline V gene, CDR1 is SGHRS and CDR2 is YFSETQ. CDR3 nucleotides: TGCGCCAGCAGCTTAGGGCAGGGTGGTCAGCCCCAGCATTTT. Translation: CASSLGQGGQPQHF.

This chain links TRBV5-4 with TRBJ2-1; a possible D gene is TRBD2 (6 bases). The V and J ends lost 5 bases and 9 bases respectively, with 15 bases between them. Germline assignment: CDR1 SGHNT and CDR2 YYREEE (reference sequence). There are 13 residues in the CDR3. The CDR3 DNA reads TGTGCCAGCAGACTTAGAGGGAGGAGTGAGCAGTTCTTC. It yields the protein CASRLRGRSEQFF.

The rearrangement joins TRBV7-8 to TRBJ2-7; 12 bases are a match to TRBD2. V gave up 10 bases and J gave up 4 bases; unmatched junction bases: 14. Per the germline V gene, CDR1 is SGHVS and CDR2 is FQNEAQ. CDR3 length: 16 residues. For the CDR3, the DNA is TGTGCCACAAAAAGGACTAGCGGGAAGATAGGGTACGAGCAGTACTTC. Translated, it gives CATKRTSGKIGYEQYF.

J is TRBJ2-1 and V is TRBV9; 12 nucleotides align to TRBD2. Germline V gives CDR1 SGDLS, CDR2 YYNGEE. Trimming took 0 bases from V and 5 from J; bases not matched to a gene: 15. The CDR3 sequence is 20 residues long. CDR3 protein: CASSVALAGGSGRGDNEQFF. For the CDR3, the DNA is TGTGCCAGCAGCGTAGCACTAGCGGGAGGATCTGGAAGGGGGGACAATGAGCAGTTCTTC.

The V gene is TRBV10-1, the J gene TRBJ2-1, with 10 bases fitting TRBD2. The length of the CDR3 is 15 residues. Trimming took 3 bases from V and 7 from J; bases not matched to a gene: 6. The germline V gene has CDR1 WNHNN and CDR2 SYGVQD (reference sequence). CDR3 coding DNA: TGCGCCAGCAGTGAAGTACTAGCGGGGCGGAATGAGCAGTTCTTC. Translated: CASSEVLAGRNEQFF.

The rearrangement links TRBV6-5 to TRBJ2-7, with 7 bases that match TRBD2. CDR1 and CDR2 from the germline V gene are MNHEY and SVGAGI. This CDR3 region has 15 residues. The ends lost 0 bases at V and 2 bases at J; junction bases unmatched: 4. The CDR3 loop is CASSYSSSGPYEQYF. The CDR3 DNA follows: TGTGCCAGCAGTTACTCCTCTAGCGGACCCTACGAGCAGTACTTC.

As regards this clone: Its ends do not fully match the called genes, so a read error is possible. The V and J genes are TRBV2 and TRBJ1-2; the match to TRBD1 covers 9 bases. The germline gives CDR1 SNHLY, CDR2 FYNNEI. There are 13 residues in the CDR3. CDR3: CVSSVQGAVGYTF. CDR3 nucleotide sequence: TGTGTCAGCAGTGTACAGGGGGCTGTGGGCTACACCTTC.

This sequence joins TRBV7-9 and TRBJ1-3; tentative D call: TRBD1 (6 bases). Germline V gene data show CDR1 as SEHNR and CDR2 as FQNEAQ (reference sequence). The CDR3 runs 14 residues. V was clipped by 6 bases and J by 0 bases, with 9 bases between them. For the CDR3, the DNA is TGTGCCAGCAGGACCAGGGGCTCTGGAAACACCATATATTTT. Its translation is CASRTRGSGNTIYF.

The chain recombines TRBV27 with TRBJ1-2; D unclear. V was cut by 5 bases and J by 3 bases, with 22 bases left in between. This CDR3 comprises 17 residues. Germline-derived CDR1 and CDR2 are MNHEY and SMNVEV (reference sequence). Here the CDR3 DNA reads TGTGCCAGCAGTCCCCCGACGATGGGCGTGATGCACTATGGCTACACCTTC. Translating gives CASSPPTMGVMHYGYTF.

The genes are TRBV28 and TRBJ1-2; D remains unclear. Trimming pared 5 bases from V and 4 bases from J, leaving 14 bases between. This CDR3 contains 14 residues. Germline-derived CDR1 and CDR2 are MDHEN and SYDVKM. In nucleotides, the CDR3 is TGTGCCAGCAGTCCAAGACATGAGAGCTATGGCTACACCTTC. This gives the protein CASSPRHESYGYTF.

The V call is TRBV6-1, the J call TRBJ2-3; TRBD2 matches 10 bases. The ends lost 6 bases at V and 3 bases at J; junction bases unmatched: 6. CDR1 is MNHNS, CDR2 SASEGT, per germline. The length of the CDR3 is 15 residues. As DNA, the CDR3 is TGTGCCAGCAGGGGGGGACTAGCGACGACAGATACGCAGTATTTT. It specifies CASRGGLATTDTQYF.

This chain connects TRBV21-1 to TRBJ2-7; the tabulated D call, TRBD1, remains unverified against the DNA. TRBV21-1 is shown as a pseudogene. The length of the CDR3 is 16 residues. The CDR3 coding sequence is TGTGCCAGCAGCAAAGAGGGCCCGCGACAGGGGGCCGAGCAGTACGTC. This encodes CASSKEGPRQGAEQYV.

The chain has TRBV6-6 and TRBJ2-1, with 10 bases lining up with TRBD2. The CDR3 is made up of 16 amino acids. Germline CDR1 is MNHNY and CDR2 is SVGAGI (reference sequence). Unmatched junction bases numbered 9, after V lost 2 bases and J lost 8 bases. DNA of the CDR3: TGTGCCAGCAGTTACGGGGCTAGCGGGAGCTTAGATGAGCAGTTCTTC. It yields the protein CASSYGASGSLDEQFF.

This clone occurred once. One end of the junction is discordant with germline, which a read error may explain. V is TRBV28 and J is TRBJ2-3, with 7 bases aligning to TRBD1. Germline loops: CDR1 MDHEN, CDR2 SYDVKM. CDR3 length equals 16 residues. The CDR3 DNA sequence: TGTGCCAGCAGCTTATACAGGGGTGATAGCACAGATACGCAGTATTTT. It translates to CASSLYRGDSTDTQYF.